This entry lists 9 T cell receptor beta chains sequenced from one sample in a study of cytomegalovirus exposure and HLA in healthy donors. This PCR relied on a set of 60 Vbeta primers and 13 Jbeta primers. The repertoire was sequenced with immunoSEQ multiplex PCR; TCRdb's copy has only in-frame clones and lacks some. Among 85,000 to 100,000 clones listed, about three quarters were seen once. The sample taken for sequencing was PBMCs. These receptors originate from a human donor in good health.

CDR3 amino acids: CASSRELAGGGRLSTDTQYF. The CDR3 bases are TGTGCCAGCAGCCGCGAACTAGCGGGGGGAGGGAGGTTAAGCACAGATACGCAGTATTTT. This chain uses TRBV4-2 with TRBJ2-3; TRBD2 matches at 12 bases. Germline lookup yields CDR1 LGHNA and CDR2 YNFKEQ. The length of the CDR3 is 20 residues. Unmatched junction bases numbered 14, after V lost 4 bases and J lost 0 bases.

V gene TRBV5-6 combines with J gene TRBJ2-5; 12 bases are shared with TRBD2. This CDR3 is 15 amino acids long. The germline V gene encodes CDR1 SGHDT and CDR2 YYEEEE. V was clipped by 4 bases and J by 5 bases; unmatched bases: 6. The CDR3 nucleotides read TGTGCCAGCAGCACACTAGCGGGAGGAGATGAGACCCAGTACTTC. It codes for CASSTLAGGDETQYF.

This chain uses TRBV10-3 with TRBJ2-3; 8 bases are a match to TRBD2. V lost 0 bases, J lost 0 bases, and 2 bases stayed unmatched. Per the germline V gene, CDR1 is ENHRY and CDR2 is SYGVKD. CDR3 length: 16 residues. The CDR3 protein is CAISESASGSTDTQYF. The CDR3 DNA is TGTGCCATCAGTGAGTCTGCTAGCGGGAGCACAGATACGCAGTATTTT.

The rearrangement joins TRBV18 to TRBJ2-3, with D unclear. Germline CDR1 reads KGHSH; CDR2 reads LQKENI. This CDR3 comprises 16 residues. V shed 8 bases and J shed 0 bases, with 18 bases lying between them. The CDR3 bases are TGTGCCAGCACGCCGTTGAGTTTGCTAAGCACAGATACGCAGTATTTT. Translation: CASTPLSLLSTDTQYF.

The chain links TRBV7-9 to TRBJ1-5, with D possibly being TRBD1 (6 bases). CDR1 is SEHNR and CDR2 is FQNEAQ in the germline V gene (reference sequence). This CDR3 comprises 14 residues. The V end was cut by 6 bases, the J end by 3 bases, with 12 bases between. The CDR3 loop reads CASRPQGDNQPQHF. The CDR3 coding sequence is TGTGCCAGCAGACCACAGGGTGACAATCAGCCCCAGCATTTT.

This chain uses TRBV19 with TRBJ2-2, with a possible D match to TRBD2 (5 bases). CDR3 length: 15 amino acids. In germline, CDR1 is LNHDA, CDR2 SQIVND (reference sequence). V was cut by 7 bases and J by 2 bases, with 14 bases left in between. CDR3 protein: CASKVLADNTGELFF. The DNA of the CDR3 is TGTGCCAGTAAGGTGCTAGCCGATAACACCGGGGAGCTGTTTTTT. The full variable domain, in which reference TRBV19 and TRBJ2-2 provide the parts outside the CDR3, is DGGITQSPKYLFRKEGQNVTLSCEQNLNHDAMYWYRQDPGQGLRLIYYSQIVNDFQKGDIAEGYSVSREKKESFPLTVTSAQKNPTAFYLCASKVLADNTGELFFGEGSRLTVL.

This clone was detected a few times. The chain uses TRBV4-2 and TRBJ2-2, with D tentatively TRBD1 (5 bases). Germline V gene sequence: CDR1 LGHNA, CDR2 YNFKEQ. The V and J ends lost 2 bases and 4 bases respectively, with 17 bases between them. The CDR3 loop spans 17 amino acids. As DNA, the CDR3 is TGTGCCAGCAGCCAACCTTTAGGGGTTTCGGGCACCGGGGAGCTGTTTTTT. It is translated as CASSQPLGVSGTGELFF.

Only a few counts were recorded for this clone. The chain's CDR3 is CASSLDRNTEAFF. CDR3 sequence (DNA): TGTGCCAGCAGTTTGGACAGGAACACTGAAGCTTTCTTT. J is TRBJ1-1 and V is TRBV2, with a tentative D call TRBD1 (6 bases). Trimming shortened V by 5 bases and J by 1 base, and 8 bases separated the two germline ends. The CDR3 is 13 residues long. Germline V gene sequence: CDR1 SNHLY, CDR2 FYNNEI.

In its sample, this clone was seen once. This chain links TRBV7-2 with TRBJ2-4; 8 bases agree with TRBD1. The CDR3 contains 16 residues. CDR1 SGHTA and CDR2 FQGNSA come from the germline V gene. V was clipped by 7 bases and J by 0 bases; unmatched bases: 8. The CDR3: CASTEDRALAKNIQYF. The CDR3 DNA reads TGTGCCAGCACCGAGGACAGGGCGCTAGCCAAAAACATTCAGTACTTC.